Sequencing of this TCR beta chain was carried out in a study of T-cell memory formation after mild COVID-19. As for the study in general: Most TCR clusters belonged to a single donor. The study, taken as a whole, reports: Mostly located in CM and EM were contracting CD4+ clones, with contracting CD8+ clones located in EMRA. In pre-infection memory, a portion of responding clones appeared, which suggested that cross-reactive memory joined.

Details on this clonotype: Its target is unknown.

V lost 7 bases, J lost 2 bases, and 25 bases lay in between. Per germline, CDR1 SQVTM and CDR2 ANQGSEA. The CDR3 length is 17 residues. Barcoded TCR alpha and TCR beta cDNA libraries with UMIs came from 5'RACE using constant-segment primers. MiXCR, applied by TCRdb to the 5' RACE reads, yields one record per CDR3 protein. The sample consists of 110,000 or so distinct CDR3 sequences, roughly 20% of them appearing once. The rearrangement joins TRBV29-1 to TRBJ2-3; D might be TRBD2 (6 bases). This sequence was found in a young man who had mild COVID-19 (a few samples of this study predate the infection). Cell type and time point are not known. The sample consisted of PBMCs or a T cell subset sorted from them (not recorded which). CDR3 protein: CSAGLRVGGLVTDTQYF. Written as DNA, the CDR3 is TGCAGCGCTGGACTACGGGTAGGAGGGCTGGTCACAGATACGCAGTATTTT.